This is a list of T cell receptor beta chains from one sample in a study of CD8+CD57+ T cells in acquired aplastic anemia. TCRdb re-analysed the reads in MiXCR, keeping a single row per CDR3 protein. The data hold about half a million distinct CDR3 sequences, with less than 35% observed a single time. Sequenced sample: sorted CD4+, CD8+, or CD8+CD57+ T cells (not recorded which) from PBMCs. These receptor sequences come from a human donor with aplastic anemia. Both conserved end residues are part of each CDR3. The D gene is left open where the match is weak. Size tells how often a clone was seen (once, few, many) or the class of an expanded clone, and some rows leave it out.

DNA | CDR3 | V | size | J | D
TGTGCCAGCACTACGGAGGACAGGGTTGGGGATAAAGCTTTCTTT | CASTTEDRVGDKAFF | TRBV2 | few | TRBJ1-1 | TRBD1
TGCGCCAGCAGCCTAGGACTACAAACTGAAGCTTTCTTT | CASSLGLQTEAFF | TRBV4-1 | . | TRBJ1-1 | .
TGCAGTGCTCCTGGACTAGCGGGAGGAGGCCCCTACGAGCAGTACTTC | CSAPGLAGGGPYEQYF | TRBV20-1 | . | TRBJ2-7 | TRBD2
TGTGCTGCCGGGACGGGCCAACGTGAGCAGTTCTTC | CAAGTGQREQFF | TRBV7-7 | . | TRBJ2-1 | .
TGCGCCAGCAGCAGCGGGATTCACTACGAGCAGTACTTC | CASSSGIHYEQYF | TRBV7-3 | . | TRBJ2-7 | TRBD2
TGTGCCAGTAGTTCCCGGACAGGGACTAGAGTAGAGACCCAGTACTTC | CASSSRTGTRVETQYF | TRBV19 | many | TRBJ2-5 | .
TGTGCCAGCAGGGACCGCTATCAGCCCCAGCATTTT | CASRDRYQPQHF | TRBV28 | once | TRBJ1-5 | .
TGTGCCAGCAGTGACGGACTAGCAAGTGCAGATACGCAGTATTTT | CASSDGLASADTQYF | TRBV25-1 | many | TRBJ2-3 | TRBD2
TGTGCCAGCCGAAAAGGGCCTAATGAAAAACTGTTTTTT | CASRKGPNEKLFF | TRBV2 | many | TRBJ1-4 | .
TGCGCCAGCACAAATAACCCCGGAGGGTCAGAGACCCAGTACTTC | CASTNNPGGSETQYF | TRBV5-1 | . | TRBJ2-5 | .
TGTGCCAGCAGCTTACAGGTTAGCAATCAGCCCCAGCATTTT | CASSLQVSNQPQHF | TRBV7-2 | many | TRBJ1-5 | .
TGTGCCAGCAGTCGGCAGGCGAACACCGGGGAGCTGTTTTTT | CASSRQANTGELFF | TRBV10-3 | few | TRBJ2-2 | .
TGTGCCAGTAAGGCAGATGGAGTAACTAATGGCTACACCTTC | CASKADGVTNGYTF | TRBV19 | many | TRBJ1-2 | .
TGCAGTGCTAGTGGCAGGGGGCGGGCGAGCACTGAAGCTTTCTTT | CSASGRGRASTEAFF | TRBV20-1 | . | TRBJ1-1 | TRBD1
TGTGCCAGCAGCTTAACTCCTAGCGGGATTTACGAGCAGTACTTC | CASSLTPSGIYEQYF | TRBV7-3 | many | TRBJ2-7 | TRBD2
TGTGCCAGCAGCTACTTGATTGGCTACACCTTC | CASSYLIGYTF | TRBV7-2 | . | TRBJ1-2 | .
TGTGCCAGCAGTTACTCGAAAGGTAGGGCGACCCAGCATTTT | CASSYSKGRATQHF | TRBV10-3 | few | TRBJ1-5 | .
TGTGCCAGCAGTGACAGGGGGATCGGGGAGCTGTTTTTT | CASSDRGIGELFF | TRBV2 | many | TRBJ2-2 | TRBD1
TGTGCCAGCAGCCAACTTAGCGGGGTAGGTCGGTGGGGTACGCAGTATTTT | CASSQLSGVGRWGTQYF | TRBV4-2 | . | TRBJ2-3 | TRBD2
TGTGCCAGCAGTGGCCGCCGGGCCGCGGCTAATGAAAAACTGTTTTTT | CASSGRRAAANEKLFF | TRBV25-1 | many | TRBJ1-4 | .
TGTGCCTGGAGTGTGGATATCGGGCAGTTCTTC | CAWSVDIGQFF | TRBV30 | . | TRBJ2-1 | .
TGCAGCGTTGAGTCTAGCGGGAGGACCACCGGGGAGCTGTTTTTT | CSVESSGRTTGELFF | TRBV29-1 | many | TRBJ2-2 | TRBD2
TGTGCCAGTAGTATAGACCCCAGGGGCAAAAACATTCAGTACTTC | CASSIDPRGKNIQYF | TRBV19 | few | TRBJ2-4 | .